The 22 T cell receptor beta chains reported below all come from one sample, sequenced in a study of PD-L1 blockade in urothelial cancer. The method was immunoSEQ multiplex PCR; TCRdb's version includes in-frame clones alone and lacks a portion of them. The data contain more than 65,000 clones, roughly 87% of them singletons. The sequenced sample was PBMCs, obtained around atezolizumab (anti-PD-L1) treatment. The receptor set was obtained from a woman in her sixties or seventies with urothelial cancer.

The V and J genes are TRBV13 and TRBJ2-7; D perhaps matches TRBD1 (5 bases). V lost 4 bases to trimming and J lost 3 bases, with 13 bases between them. CDR3 size: 14 residues. The germline V gene encodes CDR1 PRHDT and CDR2 FYEKMQ (reference sequence). CDR3 coding DNA: TGTGCCAGCAGCTCCTGGACACTCAACTACGAGCAGTACTTC. This gives the protein CASSSWTLNYEQYF.

V usage is TRBV27 and J usage is TRBJ2-2, with 7 bases that match TRBD2. The J segment lost 4 bases and the V segment lost 5 bases, leaving 10 bases of the junction unmatched. The germline V gene encodes CDR1 MNHEY and CDR2 SMNVEV (reference sequence). The CDR3 has 16 residues. CDR3 loop: CASSAWEGRSTGELFF. CDR3 DNA: TGTGCCAGCAGTGCCTGGGAGGGACGGAGCACCGGGGAGCTGTTTTTT.

The chain carries TRBV5-4 and TRBJ2-3, with 11 bases fitting TRBD2. V shed 6 bases and J 5 bases; nucleotides not matched to a gene: 5. Germline V lookup: CDR1 SGHNT, CDR2 YYREEE (reference sequence). CDR3 length equals 14 residues. The CDR3 DNA reads as TGTGCCAGCAATCTAGCGGGGGGAGGAGATACGCAGTATTTT. As protein: CASNLAGGGDTQYF.

This chain links TRBV5-4 with TRBJ2-5; D gene uncertain. Germline V lookup: CDR1 SGHNT, CDR2 YYREEE (reference sequence). The CDR3 length is 12 residues. V dropped 3 bases and J dropped 5 bases, with 8 bases sitting between them. CDR3 nucleotides: TGTGCCAGCAGCTCTGGGCACGAGACCCAGTACTTC. It translates to CASSSGHETQYF.

V and J are TRBV10-3 and TRBJ1-5, with 11 bases aligning to TRBD1. The CDR3 covers 17 residues. Germline values: CDR1 ENHRY, CDR2 SYGVKD. J was trimmed by 8 bases and V by 4 bases; bases with no gene match: 13. CDR3 region: CAISGVPIGTGGEPQHF. The CDR3 DNA reads as TGTGCCATCAGTGGGGTTCCTATTGGGACAGGGGGGGAGCCCCAGCATTTT.

J is TRBJ1-2 and V is TRBV9; 8 bases line up with TRBD1. The V gene end was trimmed by 4 bases and the J gene end by 4 bases; junction bases not matched to a gene: 12. Germline V lookup: CDR1 SGDLS, CDR2 YYNGEE. The CDR3 length is 16 residues. The CDR3 DNA is TGTGCCAGCAGCCCCCCGACCGCAGGGGGCTTCTATGGCTACACCTTC. It codes for CASSPPTAGGFYGYTF.

This rearrangement joins TRBV19 to TRBJ2-2, with 12 bases identical to TRBD2. Germline V lookup: CDR1 LNHDA, CDR2 SQIVND (reference sequence). Trimming took 8 bases from V and 6 from J; bases not matched to a gene: 7. The CDR3 is 15 amino acids. The CDR3 spells CASSSGRAGAGELFF. CDR3 nucleotide sequence: TGTGCCAGTTCTAGCGGGAGGGCCGGGGCCGGGGAGCTGTTTTTT.

The gene calls are TRBV19 and TRBJ1-2, with TRBD1 matching over 8 bases. The CDR3 extends over 14 amino acids. Germline CDR1 is LNHDA and CDR2 is SQIVND (reference sequence). The ends lost 7 bases at V and 10 bases at J; junction bases unmatched: 14. This CDR3 reads CASTWTDREFIYTF. CDR3 DNA sequence: TGTGCCAGTACCTGGACGGACAGGGAATTTATCTACACCTTC.

The DNA of the CDR3 is TGTGCCAGCAGCTCCGTAGGGGGACAGGGGTTCTACGAGCAGTACTTC. This codes for CASSSVGGQGFYEQYF. The genes are TRBV7-2 and TRBJ2-7; TRBD1 matches at 10 bases. V was pared by 4 bases and J by 3 bases, with 9 bases of the junction left unmatched. The germline V gene has CDR1 SGHTA and CDR2 FQGNSA. The CDR3 extends over 16 amino acids.

The V call is TRBV9, the J call TRBJ2-3, with a possible D match to TRBD2 (7 bases). CDR1 SGDLS and CDR2 YYNGEE come from the germline V gene. The CDR3 covers 17 residues. The V end lost 3 bases, the J end lost 0 bases, and 17 bases lay between the germline ends. The CDR3 region is CASSAPSGGFSTDTQYF. The CDR3 region has the DNA TGTGCCAGCAGCGCCCCCTCGGGGGGCTTTAGCACAGATACGCAGTATTTT.

The chain carries TRBV11-2 and TRBJ1-1, with unresolved D. Trimming removed 7 bases from V and 0 bases from J, with 18 bases in between. Germline V gene lookup returns CDR1 SGHAT and CDR2 FQNNGV. This CDR3 contains 16 residues. CDR3 residues: CASTLARGGLNTEAFF. The CDR3 DNA sequence: TGTGCCAGCACCCTGGCACGGGGAGGGCTGAACACTGAAGCTTTCTTT.

This rearrangement joins TRBV5-1 to TRBJ2-1, with D possibly being TRBD1 (6 bases). This CDR3 has 16 residues. The V gene lost 4 bases and the J gene lost 4 bases, with 18 bases spanning the gap. Germline values: CDR1 SGHRS, CDR2 YFSETQ. The CDR3 DNA sequence: TGCGCCAGCAGCCCGGACGGGACATTCGGATACAATGAGCAGTTCTTC. Its protein product is CASSPDGTFGYNEQFF.

V usage is TRBV7-9 and J usage is TRBJ1-2; D not certain. From germline, CDR1 is SEHNR and CDR2 FQNEAQ (reference sequence). There are 13 residues in the CDR3. The V and J ends lost 5 bases and 1 base respectively, with 8 bases between them. The DNA for the CDR3 is TGTGCCAGCAGCCCCCAGGTTAACTATGGCTACACCTTC. This translates into CASSPQVNYGYTF.

The V call is TRBV2, the J call TRBJ2-5, with 10 nucleotides matching TRBD1. CDR1 SNHLY and CDR2 FYNNEI come from the germline V gene. The CDR3 runs to 13 residues. V dropped 6 bases and J dropped 4; count of bases not matched to a gene: 2. This CDR3 is CASSRDRGETQYF. The CDR3 region has the DNA TGTGCCAGCAGCCGGGACAGGGGAGAGACCCAGTACTTC.

This chain joins TRBV5-4 and TRBJ1-1; perhaps TRBD1 as D (5 bases). V gave up 4 bases and J gave up 4 bases, with 11 bases separating them. Germline V gene lookup returns CDR1 SGHNT and CDR2 YYREEE (reference sequence). This CDR3 has 13 residues. CDR3 coding DNA: TGTGCCAGCAGCCCTGGGGCCGGCACTGAAGCTTTCTTT. This translates into CASSPGAGTEAFF.

The V call is TRBV7-9, the J call TRBJ1-5, with 9 bases lining up with TRBD1. Germline CDR1 SEHNR, CDR2 FQNEAQ (reference sequence). J lost 6 bases, V lost 4 bases, and 10 bases had no gene match. This CDR3 is built from 16 residues. The CDR3 nucleotides are TGTGCCAGCAGCTCCACTGCGACAGGGGGGATTCAGCCCCAGCATTTT. Translation gives CASSSTATGGIQPQHF.

The genes are TRBV6-1 and TRBJ1-2; weak D call: TRBD1 (5 bases). From germline, CDR1 is MNHNS and CDR2 SASEGT. This CDR3 spans 14 amino acids. With 4 bases removed from V and 4 bases from J, the gap between germline ends came to 13 bases. DNA for the CDR3: TGTGCCAGCAGTGTTACCACCGGGGGCTATGGCTACACCTTC. Translated, it gives CASSVTTGGYGYTF.

The V gene is TRBV18, the J gene TRBJ1-5; D gene unclear. This CDR3 is 17 amino acids long. The germline V and J ends were trimmed by 2 bases and 0 bases, with 14 bases remaining between them. CDR1 and CDR2 (germline): KGHSH, LQKENI. The CDR3 reads CASSPSAGGNSNQPQHF. The CDR3 nucleotides read TGTGCCAGCTCACCATCAGCCGGAGGGAATAGCAATCAGCCCCAGCATTTT.

The chain employs TRBV6-5 and TRBJ2-3; perhaps TRBD1 as D (6 bases). The CDR3 totals 14 residues. Germline lookup yields CDR1 MNHEY and CDR2 SVGAGI. Trimming took off 2 bases at V and 7 bases at J, with 13 bases between the two ends. The CDR3 loop is CASSYQQGLNTQYF. DNA for the CDR3: TGTGCCAGCAGTTACCAGCAGGGGTTGAATACGCAGTATTTT.

The chain joins TRBV6-1 to TRBJ1-5; perhaps TRBD1 as D (6 bases). Looked up from germline, CDR1 is MNHNS and CDR2 is SASEGT. The CDR3 is made up of 17 amino acids. V lost 3 bases and J lost 11, with 26 bases in between. DNA for the CDR3: TGTGCCAGCAGTGAGGGTGCGACGTTTACTACAGGGTCGGCCCAGCATTTT. This translates into CASSEGATFTTGSAQHF.

The rearrangement uses TRBV5-4 and TRBJ1-4; D possibly corresponds to TRBD1 (5 bases). Trimming stripped 4 bases from V and 10 bases from J, with 17 bases between. Germline V gives CDR1 SGHNT, CDR2 YYREEE (reference sequence). The CDR3 runs 14 residues. The CDR3 loop reads CASSPPGGGGKLFF. The CDR3 DNA reads TGTGCCAGCAGCCCACCGGGGGGGGGAGGAAAACTGTTTTTT.

The rearrangement joins TRBV6-6 to TRBJ2-2; 9 positions agree with TRBD1. The CDR3 is 15 residues long. The V and J ends lost 2 bases and 5 bases, in that order; junction bases with no gene match: 3. Per germline, CDR1 MNHNY and CDR2 SVGAGI (reference sequence). Here the CDR3 DNA reads TGTGCCAGCAGTTACGGACAGGGGAGAACCGGGGAGCTGTTTTTT. Translation: CASSYGQGRTGELFF.